These 2 T cell receptor beta chains were all obtained from the same sample, sequenced in a study of blood T cell repertoires in COVID-19. Clones were sequenced by immunoSEQ multiplex PCR, and TCRdb holds only the in-frame ones, with some missing. Seen here are 100,000 to 120,000 clones, roughly 88% observed once, and the top ten hold about 2.2%. The sample was peripheral blood. These TCRs come from a human donor in a cohort sampled during active COVID-19.

The chain carries TRBV9 and TRBJ1-2; 8 bases align to TRBD1. Germline V CDR1 and CDR2: SGDLS, YYNGEE. The ends lost 4 bases at V and 4 bases at J; junction bases unmatched: 6. The CDR3 loop spans 14 amino acids. CDR3 amino acids: CASSLGTGGYGYTF. The CDR3 nucleotides read TGTGCCAGCAGCTTAGGGACAGGAGGCTATGGCTACACCTTC. The whole variable domain, remainder taken from reference TRBV9 and TRBJ1-2, is DSGVTQTPKHLITATGQRVTLRCSPRSGDLSVYWYQQSLDQGLQFLIQYYNGEERAKGNILERFSAQQFPDLHSELNLSSLELGDSALYFCASSLGTGGYGYTFGSGTRLTVV.

The chain has TRBV9 and TRBJ2-1; 10 bases align to TRBD2. The germline V gene encodes CDR1 SGDLS and CDR2 YYNGEE. This CDR3 region has 17 residues. J was trimmed by 7 bases and V by 4 bases; bases with no gene match: 14. CDR3 in amino acids: CASSLLPSGRGGNEQFF. In nucleotides, the CDR3 is TGTGCCAGCAGCCTACTTCCTAGCGGGAGAGGAGGTAATGAGCAGTTCTTC. The whole variable domain, remainder taken from reference TRBV9 and TRBJ2-1, is DSGVTQTPKHLITATGQRVTLRCSPRSGDLSVYWYQQSLDQGLQFLIQYYNGEERAKGNILERFSAQQFPDLHSELNLSSLELGDSALYFCASSLLPSGRGGNEQFFGPGTRLTVL.